This T cell receptor beta chain originates from a study of breast tumors, draining lymph nodes, adjacent tissues. Study-wide results and limits: Compared with lymph nodes, tumors were less diverse; compared with nontumor tissue, more. Most tumor T cells seemingly derive from lymph node, then expand in tumor. Luminal-like breast cancer showed significantly higher tumor–nontumor repertoire similarity than basal-like. Tumor T cell lymph node origin was a supported hypothesis, not proven.

TCRdb recomputed calls from the multiplex PCR reads with MiXCR, one row per CDR3 protein. The table lists 30,000 to 40,000 distinct CDR3 sequences, roughly 63% of them singletons. This clonotype occurred many times. Its antigen is undetermined. This sequence may be a read error, since a much larger clone differs from it by one base. CDR1 is SGHDT, CDR2 YYEEEE, per germline. CDR3 length: 14 amino acids. V lost 4 bases and J lost 4, with 14 bases in between. The sequence came from a female donor with breast cancer. Some clones in this sample may be carry-over from other donors' samples. V and J are TRBV5-6 and TRBJ1-2; unclear D gene. Sequencing input: breast tumor tissue. The CDR3 is CASSPVDTSYGYTF. As DNA, the CDR3 is TGTGCCAGCAGCCCCGTCGACACTAGCTATGGCTACACCTTC. The full variable domain, completed using reference TRBV5-6 and TRBJ1-2, is DAGVTQSPTHLIKTRGQQVTLRCSPKSGHDTVSWYQQALGQGPQFIFQYYEEEERQRGNFPDRFSGHQFPNYSSELNVNALLLGDSALYLCASSPVDTSYGYTFGSGTRLTVV.